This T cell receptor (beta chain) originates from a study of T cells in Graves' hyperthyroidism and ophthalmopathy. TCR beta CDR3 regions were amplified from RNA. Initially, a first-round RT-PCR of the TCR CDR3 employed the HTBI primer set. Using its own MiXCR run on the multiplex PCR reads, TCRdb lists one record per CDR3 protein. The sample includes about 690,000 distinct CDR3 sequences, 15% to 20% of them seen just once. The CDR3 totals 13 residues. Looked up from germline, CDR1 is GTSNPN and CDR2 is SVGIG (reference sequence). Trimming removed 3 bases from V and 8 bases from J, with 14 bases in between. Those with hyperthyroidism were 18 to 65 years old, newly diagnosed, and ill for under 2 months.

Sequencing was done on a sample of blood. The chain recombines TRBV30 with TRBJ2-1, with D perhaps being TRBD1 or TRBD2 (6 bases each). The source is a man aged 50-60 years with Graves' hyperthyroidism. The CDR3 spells CAWSIWGADEQFF. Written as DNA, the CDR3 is TGTGCCTGGAGCATCTGGGGGGCGGATGAGCAGTTCTTC.